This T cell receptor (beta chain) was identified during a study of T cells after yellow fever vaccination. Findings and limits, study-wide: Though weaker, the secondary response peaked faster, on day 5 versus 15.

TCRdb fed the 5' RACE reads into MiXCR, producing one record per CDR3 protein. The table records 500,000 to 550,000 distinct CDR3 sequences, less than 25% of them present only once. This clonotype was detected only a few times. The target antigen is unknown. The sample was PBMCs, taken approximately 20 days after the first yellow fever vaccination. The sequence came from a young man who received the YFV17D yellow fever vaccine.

Here the CDR3 reads CASRGGQATQYF. DNA of the CDR3: TGTGCCAGCCGAGGGGGGCAAGCTACGCAGTATTTT. V gene TRBV6-6 combines with J gene TRBJ2-3; D assignment may be TRBD1 or TRBD2 (6 bases each). V lost 8 bases and J 8 bases, leaving 14 bases between the germline ends. The CDR3 has 12 amino acids. Germline V gene data show CDR1 as MNHNY and CDR2 as SVGAGI (reference sequence).